This T cell receptor (beta chain) derives from a study of shared clonotypes between healthy human individuals. Trimming stripped 7 bases from V and 6 bases from J, with 15 bases between. The CDR3 consists of 13 residues. Germline CDR1 is ENHRY and CDR2 is SYGVKD. Findings of the study overall: Relative to memory subsets, naive subsets generally showed larger estimated richness.

The data were produced by immunoSEQ multiplex PCR, yet TCRdb's version contains in-frame clones alone and is incomplete. The profile shows about 2.4 million clones, more than 80% of them singletons. Notes on this clone: Its antigen remains unidentified.

This chain links TRBV10-3 with TRBJ1-1; D perhaps matches TRBD1 (5 bases). The source of this sequence is a man aged 18 to 35 in good health. The sequencing input was naive CD4+ T cells sorted from blood. Subset defined: CD45RA+ positively selected. The CDR3 sequence is CAIKPGAGAEAFF. Here the CDR3 DNA reads TGTGCCATCAAGCCCGGGGCGGGCGCTGAAGCTTTCTTT.